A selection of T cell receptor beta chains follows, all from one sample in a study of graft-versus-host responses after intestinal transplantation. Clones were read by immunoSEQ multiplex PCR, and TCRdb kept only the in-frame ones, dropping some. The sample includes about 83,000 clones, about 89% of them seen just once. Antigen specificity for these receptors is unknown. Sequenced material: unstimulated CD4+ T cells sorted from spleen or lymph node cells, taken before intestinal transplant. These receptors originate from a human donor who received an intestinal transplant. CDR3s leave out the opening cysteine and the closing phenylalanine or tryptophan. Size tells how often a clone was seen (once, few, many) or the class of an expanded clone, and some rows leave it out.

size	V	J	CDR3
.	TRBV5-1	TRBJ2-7	ASSWRTEAEQY
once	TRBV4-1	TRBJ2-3	ASSQDSPGTRTDTQY
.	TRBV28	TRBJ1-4	ASRPRGGAREKLF
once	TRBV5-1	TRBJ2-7	ASSLDTTYEQY
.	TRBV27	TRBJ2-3	ASSPLGGGTDTQY
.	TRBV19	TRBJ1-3	ASSIQGSSGNTIY
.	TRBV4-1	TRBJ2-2	ASRGQANTGELF
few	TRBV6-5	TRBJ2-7	ASSTGLEGYEQY
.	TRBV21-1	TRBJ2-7	ASRPGVREQY
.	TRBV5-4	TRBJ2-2	ASSLNRDTGELF
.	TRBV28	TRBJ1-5	ASSRDRGSQPQH
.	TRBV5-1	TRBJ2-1	ASSLLSSGGYNEQF
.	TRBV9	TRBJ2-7	ASSVGIGASYEQY
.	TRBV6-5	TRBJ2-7	ASSFSGTGRREQY
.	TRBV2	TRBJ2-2	ASSDGGGFTGELF
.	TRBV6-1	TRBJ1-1	ASRDRGNTEAF
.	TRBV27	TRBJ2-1	ASSLTSVMSEQF
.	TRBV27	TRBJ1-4	ASSLRGLNEKLF
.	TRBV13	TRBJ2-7	ASSLGGQGRYIPYEQY
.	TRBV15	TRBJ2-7	ATSRVVGSGGDYEQY
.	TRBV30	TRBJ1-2	AWGPQVA
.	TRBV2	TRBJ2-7	ASTTQGSEQY
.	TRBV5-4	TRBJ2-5	ASSLWPTSGRETQY
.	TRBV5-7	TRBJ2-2	ASSLSKGTGELF
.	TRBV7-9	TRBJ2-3	ASSRGYTQY
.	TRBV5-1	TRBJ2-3	ASSPTTSGTYTDTQY
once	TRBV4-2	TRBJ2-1	ASSNVKGAGQKHNEQF
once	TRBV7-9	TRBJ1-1	ASSLEGAMNTEAF
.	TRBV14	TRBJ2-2	ASSRHPGQGDAGELF
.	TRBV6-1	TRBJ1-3	ASSEGWSLLTGNTIY
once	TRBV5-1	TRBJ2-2	ASSSKNRDNPGQLF
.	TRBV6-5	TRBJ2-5	ASTGTGMGETQY
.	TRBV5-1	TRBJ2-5	ASSPTGYATQY
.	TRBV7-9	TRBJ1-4	ASSARGVGNEKLF
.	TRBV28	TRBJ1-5	ASSLQDRGHKRQPQH
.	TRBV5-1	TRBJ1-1	ASSTGTAENTEAF
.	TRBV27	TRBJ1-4	ASSSQRATNEKLF
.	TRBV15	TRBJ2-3	ATSRGVREGGTDTQY
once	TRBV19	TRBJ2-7	ASSSTRDRGTYEQY
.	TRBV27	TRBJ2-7	ASSLTSGRATYEQY
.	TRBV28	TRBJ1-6	ASSLPGTGVNSPLH
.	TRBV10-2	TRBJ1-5	ASSEDMGQPQH
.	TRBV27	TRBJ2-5	ASSRDSLYQETQY
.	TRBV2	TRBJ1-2	ASREGGIGYT
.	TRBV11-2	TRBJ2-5	ASSLSSGREETQY
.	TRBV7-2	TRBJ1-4	ASSLGGGRTEKLF
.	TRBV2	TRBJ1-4	ASQGNEKLF
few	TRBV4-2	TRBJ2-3	ASSQEGGSQQY
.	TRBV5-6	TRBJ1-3	ASSWGEGTGTGNTIY
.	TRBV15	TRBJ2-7	ATSSQVDSYEQY
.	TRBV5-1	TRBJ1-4	ASSRDRPNEKLF
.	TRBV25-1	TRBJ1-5	ASSELSPGQPQH
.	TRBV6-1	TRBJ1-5	ASSEVRAGSNQPQH
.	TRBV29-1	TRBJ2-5	SVRGPKTQY
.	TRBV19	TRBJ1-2	ASSLGQELYGYT
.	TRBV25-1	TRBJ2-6	ASSDSGSGANVLT
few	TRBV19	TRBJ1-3	ASSTLQTVHSGNTIY